A selection of T cell receptor beta chains follows, all from one sample in a study of cytomegalovirus exposure and HLA in healthy donors. Clones were read by immunoSEQ multiplex PCR, and TCRdb kept only the in-frame ones, dropping some. The repertoire holds about 160,000 clones, 65% to 85% seen once, with 1% to 1.5% in the top ten. The sequencing sample was made of PBMCs. The receptors were sampled from a man in his fifties or sixties in good health and CMV-seropositive. CDR3s include the opening cysteine and the closing phenylalanine or tryptophan. The D gene is left open where the match is weak. Size values are once, few and many counts, or a class for expanded clones, and some rows have none.

size | D | J | V | DNA | CDR3
. | TRBD1 | TRBJ2-5 | TRBV5-8 | TGTGCCAGCAGCCGCTGGACAGGGACCCATGAGACCCAGTACTTC | CASSRWTGTHETQYF
few | . | TRBJ2-7 | TRBV5-1 | TGCGCCAGCAGCAGGGGTGGGGAGGGGGGGCCCGAGCAGTACTTC | CASSRGGEGGPEQYF
. | TRBD1 | TRBJ1-3 | TRBV7-3 | TGTGCCAGCAGCTTAGGAGGGGGCACAGGAAACACCATATATTTT | CASSLGGGTGNTIYF
once | . | TRBJ2-2 | TRBV19 | TGTGCCAGTAGTATACAGGGGAGCACCGGGGAGCTGTTTTTT | CASSIQGSTGELFF
few | TRBD1 | TRBJ1-1 | TRBV5-5 | TGTGCCAGCAGCTGGCTGGGACAGGGGGCTGAAGCTTTCTTT | CASSWLGQGAEAFF
. | . | TRBJ2-7 | TRBV29-1 | TGCAGCGTTGTAAAAGCGTTAGCTTACGACGAGCAGTACTTC | CSVVKALAYDEQYF
. | TRBD2 | TRBJ2-1 | TRBV6-5 | TGTGCCAGCAGTCGCGGGGGGCCGTACAATGAGCAGTTCTTC | CASSRGGPYNEQFF
. | . | TRBJ2-3 | TRBV5-1 | TGCGCCAGCAGCTTTGAAGGGGGCACAGATACGCAGTATTTT | CASSFEGGTDTQYF
. | . | TRBJ2-5 | TRBV4-3 | TGCGCCAGCAGCCAAGATAGGTCGGGGGGCATGGAGTACTTC | CASSQDRSGGMEYF
. | . | TRBJ1-6 | TRBV5-1 | TGCGCCAGCAGCCTAGGTGCGGAGCTCCACTTT | CASSLGAELHF
once | TRBD1 | TRBJ1-2 | TRBV5-6 | TGTGCCAGCAGTCCGGGACAGAGAACTCTGCGGTACACCTTC | CASSPGQRTLRYTF
. | TRBD2 | TRBJ2-1 | TRBV2 | TGTGCCAGCAGGGGGACTAGCGGGGTCAATGAGCAGTTCTTC | CASRGTSGVNEQFF
. | TRBD1 | TRBJ2-7 | TRBV5-1 | TGCGCCAGCACCGTGGACAGGGCCACCGAGCAGTACTTC | CASTVDRATEQYF
. | TRBD2 | TRBJ2-1 | TRBV18 | TGTGCCAGCTCACTAAATTCCGGGACTAGCGGATACAATGAGCAGTTCTTC | CASSLNSGTSGYNEQFF
. | . | TRBJ2-5 | TRBV7-6 | TGTGCCAGCAGCTTAGAGGGGGTGACCCAGTACTTC | CASSLEGVTQYF
. | . | TRBJ2-7 | TRBV2 | TGCGCCAGCCAGCTGGAGGGGCCCTACGAGCAGTACTTC | CASQLEGPYEQYF
. | TRBD2 | TRBJ2-1 | TRBV19 | TGTGCCAGTAGTATAGAGTCCCTAGCGGGAGCTGACAATGAGCAGTTCTTC | CASSIESLAGADNEQFF
once | . | TRBJ1-1 | TRBV29-1 | TGCAGCTCTAAAACAGGGTACACTGAAGCTTTCTTT | CSSKTGYTEAFF
. | . | TRBJ1-4 | TRBV20-1 | TGCAGTGCTAGGGTGCGGGAAAAACTGTTTTTT | CSARVREKLFF